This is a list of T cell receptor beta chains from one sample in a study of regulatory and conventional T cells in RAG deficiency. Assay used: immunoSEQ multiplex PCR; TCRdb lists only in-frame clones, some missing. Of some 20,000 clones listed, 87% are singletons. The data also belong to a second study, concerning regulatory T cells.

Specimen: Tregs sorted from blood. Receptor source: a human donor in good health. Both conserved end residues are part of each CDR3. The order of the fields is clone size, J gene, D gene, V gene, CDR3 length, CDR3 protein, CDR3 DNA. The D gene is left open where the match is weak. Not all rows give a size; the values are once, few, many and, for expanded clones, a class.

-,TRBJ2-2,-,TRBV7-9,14,CASTPRTNTGELFF,TGTGCCAGCACCCCGAGGACGAACACCGGGGAGCTGTTTTTT
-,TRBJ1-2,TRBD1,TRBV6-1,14,CASSSDRGPYGYTF,TGTGCCAGCAGTTCGGACAGGGGGCCCTATGGCTACACCTTC
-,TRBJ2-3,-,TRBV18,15,CASPPPGGRTDTQYF,TGTGCCAGCCCGCCACCCGGGGGTAGGACAGATACGCAGTATTTT
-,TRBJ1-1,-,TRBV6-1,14,CASSELRENTEAFF,TGTGCCAGCAGTGAATTGAGGGAGAACACTGAAGCTTTCTTT
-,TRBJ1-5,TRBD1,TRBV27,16,CASSPISGGGNQPQHF,TGTGCCAGCAGTCCCATTTCAGGGGGCGGCAATCAGCCCCAGCATTTT
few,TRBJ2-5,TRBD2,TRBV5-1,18,CASSLTSGRLSGQETQYF,TGCGCCAGCAGCCTCACTAGCGGGAGGCTCTCGGGGCAAGAGACCCAGTACTTC
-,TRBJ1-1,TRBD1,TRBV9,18,CASSPQTGGFGMNTEAFF,TGTGCCAGCAGCCCCCAAACAGGGGGTTTCGGTATGAACACTGAAGCTTTCTTT
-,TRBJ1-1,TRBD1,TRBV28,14,CASSSTGGMGEAFF,TGTGCCAGCAGTTCCACAGGGGGCATGGGTGAAGCTTTCTTT
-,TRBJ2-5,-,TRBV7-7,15,CASSLAIEYQETQYF,TGTGCTAGCAGCTTAGCTATAGAGTACCAAGAGACCCAGTACTTC
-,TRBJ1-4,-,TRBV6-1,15,CASKGRGGANEKLFF,TGTGCCAGCAAGGGCCGGGGGGGAGCTAATGAAAAACTGTTTTTT
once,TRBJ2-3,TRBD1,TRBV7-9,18,CASSLAHSRDRGKDTQYF,TGTGCCAGCAGCTTAGCGCATTCCCGGGACAGGGGGAAAGATACGCAGTATTTT
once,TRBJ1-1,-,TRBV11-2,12,CASSPPNTEAFF,TGTGCCAGCAGCCCACCGAACACTGAAGCTTTCTTT
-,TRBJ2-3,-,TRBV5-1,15,CASSLAGFRSDTQYF,TGCGCCAGCAGCTTGGCCGGATTTAGGTCAGATACGCAGTATTTT
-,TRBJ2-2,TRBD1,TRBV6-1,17,CASSAFTGGFNTGELFF,TGTGCCAGCAGTGCTTTCACAGGGGGCTTCAACACCGGGGAGCTGTTTTTT
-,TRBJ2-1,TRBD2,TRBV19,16,CASSIYPAGGRHEQFF,TGTGCCAGTAGTATTTACCCAGCGGGGGGGCGTCATGAGCAGTTCTTC
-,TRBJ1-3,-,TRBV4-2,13,CASSPQGGHTIYF,TGTGCCAGCAGCCCACAGGGAGGACACACCATATATTTT
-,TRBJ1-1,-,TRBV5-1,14,CASSLAGTSSEAFF,TGCGCCAGCAGCTTGGCCGGGACAAGCTCTGAAGCTTTCTTT
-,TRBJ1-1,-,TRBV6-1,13,CASSGRWGSEAFF,TGTGCCAGCAGCGGAAGGTGGGGCTCTGAAGCTTTCTTT
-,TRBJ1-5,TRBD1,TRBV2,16,CASRSNPGTGGQPQHF,TGTGCCAGCAGGTCCAACCCCGGGACAGGGGGTCAGCCCCAGCATTTT
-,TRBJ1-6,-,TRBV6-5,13,CASSVQFNSPLHF,TGTGCCAGCAGTGTACAGTTCAATTCACCCCTCCACTTT
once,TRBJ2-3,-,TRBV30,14,CAWRVIGNTDTQYF,TGTGCCTGGAGAGTTATAGGGAACACAGATACGCAGTATTTT
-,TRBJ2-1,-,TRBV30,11,CAWSVGGEQFF,TGTGCCTGGAGTGTAGGGGGTGAGCAGTTCTTC
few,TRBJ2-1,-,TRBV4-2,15,CASSPSWLRASEQFF,TGTGCCAGCAGCCCTAGTTGGTTAAGAGCGAGTGAGCAGTTCTTC
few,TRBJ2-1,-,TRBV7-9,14,CASSLESRSSEQFF,TGTGCCAGCAGCTTAGAGTCTCGTTCCTCAGAGCAGTTCTTC
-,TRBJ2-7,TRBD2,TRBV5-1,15,CASSHGTSGVYEQYF,TGCGCCAGCAGTCACGGGACTAGCGGGGTCTACGAGCAGTACTTC
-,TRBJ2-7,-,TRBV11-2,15,CASSWGTAGSYEQYF,TGTGCCAGCAGCTGGGGGACTGCGGGATCCTACGAGCAGTACTTC
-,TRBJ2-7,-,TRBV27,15,CASSPRLTFLYEQYF,TGTGCCAGCAGTCCCCGACTGACCTTCCTTTACGAGCAGTACTTC
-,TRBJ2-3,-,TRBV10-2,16,CASSPGSPYRGDTQYF,TGCGCCAGCAGTCCCGGGAGTCCGTACCGTGGAGATACGCAGTATTTT
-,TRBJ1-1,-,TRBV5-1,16,CASSPNPTMGRTEAFF,TGCGCCAGCAGCCCGAACCCGACAATGGGGCGGACTGAAGCTTTCTTT
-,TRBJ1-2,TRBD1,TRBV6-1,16,CASSDLRTGANYGYTF,TGTGCCAGCAGTGATCTTAGGACAGGGGCTAACTATGGCTACACCTTC
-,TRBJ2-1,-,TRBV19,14,CASSIGAASYEQFF,TGTGCCAGTAGTATAGGGGCGGCTAGTTATGAGCAGTTCTTC
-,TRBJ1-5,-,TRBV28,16,CASSSPRMGAGQPQHF,TGTGCCAGCAGTTCCCCTCGTATGGGGGCAGGTCAGCCCCAGCATTTT
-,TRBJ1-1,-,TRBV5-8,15,CASSLGPGRYTEAFF,TGTGCCAGCAGCTTGGGTCCGGGGCGGTACACTGAAGCTTTCTTT
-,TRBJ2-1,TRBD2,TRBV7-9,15,CASSLLAGVGNEQFF,TGTGCCAGCAGCTTACTAGCGGGAGTCGGCAATGAGCAGTTCTTC
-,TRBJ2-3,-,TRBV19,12,CASNGDTDTQYF,TGTGCCAGTAACGGGGACACAGATACGCAGTATTTT
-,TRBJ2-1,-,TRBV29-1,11,CSAGTNNEQFF,TGCAGCGCGGGGACGAACAATGAGCAGTTCTTC
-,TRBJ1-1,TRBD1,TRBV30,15,CAWRALRDRKTEAFF,TGTGCCTGGAGGGCTCTCCGGGACAGGAAAACTGAAGCTTTCTTT
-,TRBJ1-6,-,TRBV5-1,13,CASSLDPNSPLHF,TGCGCCAGCAGCTTGGACCCTAATTCACCCCTCCACTTT
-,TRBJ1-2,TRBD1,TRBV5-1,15,CASSPGQGANYGYTF,TGCGCCAGCAGCCCGGGACAGGGGGCGAACTATGGCTACACCTTC
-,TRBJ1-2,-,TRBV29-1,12,CSVAQARHGYTF,TGCAGCGTTGCGCAGGCCCGTCATGGCTACACCTTC
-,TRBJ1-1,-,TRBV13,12,CASSLGAGEAFF,TGTGCCAGCAGCTTAGGTGCAGGAGAAGCTTTCTTT
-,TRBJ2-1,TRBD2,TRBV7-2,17,CASSLEPRSPGGDEQFF,TGTGCCAGCAGCTTGGAACCCAGAAGCCCCGGGGGGGATGAGCAGTTCTTC
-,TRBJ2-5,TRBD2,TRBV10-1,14,CASSEISGSETQYF,TGCGCCAGCAGTGAGATTAGCGGGAGTGAGACCCAGTACTTC
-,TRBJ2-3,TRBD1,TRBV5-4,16,CASSQDRDRRADTQYF,TGTGCCAGCAGCCAAGACCGGGACAGACGCGCAGATACGCAGTATTTT
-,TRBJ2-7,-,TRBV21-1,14,CASSKAWAGPEQYF,TGTGCCAGCAGCAAAGCTTGGGCGGGGCCCGAGCAGTACTTC
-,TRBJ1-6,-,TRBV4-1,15,CASSQAGNMNSPLHF,TGCGCCAGCAGCCAAGCCGGTAATATGAATTCACCCCTCCACTTT
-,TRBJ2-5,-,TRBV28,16,CASGFWSLRGQETQYF,TGTGCCAGCGGGTTTTGGTCGTTGCGGGGCCAAGAGACCCAGTACTTC
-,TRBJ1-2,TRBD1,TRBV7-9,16,CASSLTRRQGASGYTF,TGTGCCAGCAGCTTAACTCGGCGACAGGGTGCGTCCGGCTACACCTTC
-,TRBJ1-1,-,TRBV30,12,CAWKGPNTEAFF,TGTGCCTGGAAAGGGCCGAACACTGAAGCTTTCTTT
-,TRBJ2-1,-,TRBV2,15,CASSGWGVNLNEQFF,TGTGCCAGCAGTGGATGGGGGGTCAATCTAAATGAGCAGTTCTTC
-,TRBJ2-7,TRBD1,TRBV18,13,CASSPGTAYEQYF,TGTGCCAGCTCACCAGGGACAGCCTACGAGCAGTACTTC
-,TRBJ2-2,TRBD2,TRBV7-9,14,CAIYLGLAPGELFF,TGTGCCATTTACCTCGGACTAGCTCCCGGGGAGCTGTTTTTT
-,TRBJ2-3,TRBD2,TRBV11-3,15,CASSPSGGASDTQYF,TGTGCCAGCAGCCCCAGCGGGGGGGCCTCAGATACGCAGTATTTT
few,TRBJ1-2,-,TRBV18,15,CASSPTRDPNYGYTF,TGTGCCAGCTCACCTACCAGGGACCCGAACTATGGCTACACCTTC
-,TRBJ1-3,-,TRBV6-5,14,CASSRGAYGNTIYF,TGTGCCAGCAGTCGAGGGGCTTATGGAAACACCATATATTTT
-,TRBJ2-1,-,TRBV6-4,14,CASSVGSSYNEQFF,TGTGCCAGCAGTGTTGGGAGCTCCTACAATGAGCAGTTCTTC
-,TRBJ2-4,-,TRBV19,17,CASSTREDTIAKNIQYF,TGTGCCAGTAGTACTAGGGAGGACACCATAGCCAAAAACATTCAGTACTTC
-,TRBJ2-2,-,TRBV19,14,CASTPAANTGELFF,TGTGCCAGTACTCCAGCGGCGAACACCGGGGAGCTGTTTTTT
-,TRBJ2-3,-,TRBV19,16,CASSFGVGQLTDTQYF,TGTGCCAGTAGTTTCGGTGTGGGCCAGTTAACAGATACGCAGTATTTT
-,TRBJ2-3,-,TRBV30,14,CAWDHRPSTDTQYF,TGTGCCTGGGACCACCGCCCCAGCACAGATACGCAGTATTTT